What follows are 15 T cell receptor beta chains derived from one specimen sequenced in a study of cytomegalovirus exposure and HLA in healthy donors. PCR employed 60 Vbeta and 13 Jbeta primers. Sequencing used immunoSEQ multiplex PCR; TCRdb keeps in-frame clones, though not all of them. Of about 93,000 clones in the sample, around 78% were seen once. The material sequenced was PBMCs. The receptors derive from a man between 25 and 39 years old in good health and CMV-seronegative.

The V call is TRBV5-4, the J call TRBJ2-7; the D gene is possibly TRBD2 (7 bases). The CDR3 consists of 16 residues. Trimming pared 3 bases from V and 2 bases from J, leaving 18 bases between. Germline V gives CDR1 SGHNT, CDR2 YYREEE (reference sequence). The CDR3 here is CASSWSSGGRTYEQYF. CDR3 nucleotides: TGTGCCAGCAGCTGGTCTTCGGGGGGCCGTACCTACGAGCAGTACTTC. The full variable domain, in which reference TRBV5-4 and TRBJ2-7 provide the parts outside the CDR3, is ETGVTQSPTHLIKTRGQQVTLRCSSQSGHNTVSWYQQALGQGPQFIFQYYREEENGRGNFPPRFSGLQFPNYSSELNVNALELDDSALYLCASSWSSGGRTYEQYFGPGTRLTVT.

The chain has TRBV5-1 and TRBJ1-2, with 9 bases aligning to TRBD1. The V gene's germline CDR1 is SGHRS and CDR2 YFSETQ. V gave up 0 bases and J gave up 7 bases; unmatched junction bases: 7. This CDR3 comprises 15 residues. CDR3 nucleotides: TGCGCCAGCAGCTTGGGTCGGACAGGGGTAGTTGGCTACACCTTC. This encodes CASSLGRTGVVGYTF.

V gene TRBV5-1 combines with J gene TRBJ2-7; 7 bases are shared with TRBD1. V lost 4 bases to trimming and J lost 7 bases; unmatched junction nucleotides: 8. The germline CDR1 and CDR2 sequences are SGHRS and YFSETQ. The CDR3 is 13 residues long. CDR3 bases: TGCGCCAGCAGCACACCACAGGGGCGGGAGCAGTACTTC. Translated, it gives CASSTPQGREQYF.

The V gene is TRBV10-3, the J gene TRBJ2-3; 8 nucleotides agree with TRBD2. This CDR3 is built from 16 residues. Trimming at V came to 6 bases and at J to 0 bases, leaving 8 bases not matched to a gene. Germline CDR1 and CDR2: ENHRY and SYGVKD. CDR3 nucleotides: TGTGCCATCAGCCCTGGCGGGAGGAGTAGCACAGATACGCAGTATTTT. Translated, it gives CAISPGGRSSTDTQYF.

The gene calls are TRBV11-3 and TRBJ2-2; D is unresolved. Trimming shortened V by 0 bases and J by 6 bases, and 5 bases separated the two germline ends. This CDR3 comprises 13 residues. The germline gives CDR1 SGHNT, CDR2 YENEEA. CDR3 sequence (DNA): TGTGCCAGCAGCTTAGATCCAGCCGGGGAGCTGTTTTTT. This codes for CASSLDPAGELFF.

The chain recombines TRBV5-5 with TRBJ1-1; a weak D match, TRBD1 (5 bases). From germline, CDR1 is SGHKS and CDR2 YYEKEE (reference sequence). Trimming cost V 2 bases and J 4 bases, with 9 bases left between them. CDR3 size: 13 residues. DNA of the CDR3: TGTGCCAGCAGCTTCCAGGGATCCACTGAAGCTTTCTTT. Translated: CASSFQGSTEAFF.

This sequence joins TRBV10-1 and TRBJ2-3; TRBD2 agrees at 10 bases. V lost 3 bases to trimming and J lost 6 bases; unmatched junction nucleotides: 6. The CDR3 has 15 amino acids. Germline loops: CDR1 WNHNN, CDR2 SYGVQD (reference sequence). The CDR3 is CASSETSGMGDTQYF. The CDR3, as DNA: TGCGCCAGCAGTGAAACTAGCGGGATGGGTGATACGCAGTATTTT.

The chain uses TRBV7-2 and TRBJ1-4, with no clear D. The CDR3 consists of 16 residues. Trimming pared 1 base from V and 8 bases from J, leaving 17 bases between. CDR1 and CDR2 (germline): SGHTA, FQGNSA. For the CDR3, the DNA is TGTGCCAGCAGCTTAGGCAAACGAGGGTCGGGGGAAAAACTGTTTTTT. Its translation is CASSLGKRGSGEKLFF.

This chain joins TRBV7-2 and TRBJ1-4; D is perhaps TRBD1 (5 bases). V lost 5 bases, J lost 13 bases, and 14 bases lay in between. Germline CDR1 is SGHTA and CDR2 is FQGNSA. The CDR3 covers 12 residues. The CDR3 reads CASSPGGDRLFF. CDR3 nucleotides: TGTGCCAGCAGCCCGGGGGGAGACCGACTGTTTTTT.

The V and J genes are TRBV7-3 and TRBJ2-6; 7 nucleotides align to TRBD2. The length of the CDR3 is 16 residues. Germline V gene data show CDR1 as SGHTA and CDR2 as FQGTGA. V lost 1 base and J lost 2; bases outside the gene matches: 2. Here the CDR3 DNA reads TGTGCCAGCAGCTTAAGTGGGGGGGCTGGGGCCAACGTCCTGACTTTC. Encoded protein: CASSLSGGAGANVLTF. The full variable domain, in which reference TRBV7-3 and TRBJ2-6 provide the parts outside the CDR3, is GAGVSQTPSNKVTEKGKYVELRCDPISGHTALYWYRQSLGQGPEFLIYFQGTGAADDSGLPNDRFFAVRPEGSVSTLKIQRTERGDSAVYLCASSLSGGAGANVLTFGAGSRLTVL.

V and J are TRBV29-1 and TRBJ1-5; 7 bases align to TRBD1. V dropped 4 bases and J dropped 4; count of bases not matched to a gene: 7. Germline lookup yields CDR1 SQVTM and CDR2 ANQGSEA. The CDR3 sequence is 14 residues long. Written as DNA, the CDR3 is TGCAGCGTTGCATTCGGGACAGCAAATCAGCCCCAGCATTTT. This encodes CSVAFGTANQPQHF. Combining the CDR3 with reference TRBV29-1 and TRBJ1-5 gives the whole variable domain SAVISQKPSRDICQRGTSLTIQCQVDSQVTMMFWYRQQPGQSLTLIATANQGSEATYESGFVIDKFPISRPNLTFSTLTVSNMSPEDSSIYLCSVAFGTANQPQHFGDGTRLSIL.

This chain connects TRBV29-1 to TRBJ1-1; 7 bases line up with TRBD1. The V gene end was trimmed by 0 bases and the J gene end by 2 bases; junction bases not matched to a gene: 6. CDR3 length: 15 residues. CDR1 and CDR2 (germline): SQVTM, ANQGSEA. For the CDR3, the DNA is TGCAGCGTTGAAGATGGCAGGGGGTCCAACACTGAAGCTTTCTTT. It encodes CSVEDGRGSNTEAFF.

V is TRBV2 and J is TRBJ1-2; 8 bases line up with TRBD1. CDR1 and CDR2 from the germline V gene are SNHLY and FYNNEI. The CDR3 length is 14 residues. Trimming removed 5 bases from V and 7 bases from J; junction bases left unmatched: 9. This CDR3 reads CASSLDRGLAGYTF. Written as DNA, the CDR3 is TGTGCCAGCAGTCTAGACAGGGGTCTGGCTGGCTACACCTTC.

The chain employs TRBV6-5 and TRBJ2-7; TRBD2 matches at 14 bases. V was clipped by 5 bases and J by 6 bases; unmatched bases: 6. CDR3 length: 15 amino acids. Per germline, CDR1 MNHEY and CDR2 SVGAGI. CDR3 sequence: CASSPGTSGSSEQYV. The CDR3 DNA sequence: TGTGCCAGCAGTCCCGGGACTAGCGGGAGTTCCGAGCAGTACGTC.

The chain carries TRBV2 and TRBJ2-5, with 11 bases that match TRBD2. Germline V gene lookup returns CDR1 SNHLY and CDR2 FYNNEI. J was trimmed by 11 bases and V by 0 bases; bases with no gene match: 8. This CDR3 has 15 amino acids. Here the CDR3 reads CASSEALLASGGQYF. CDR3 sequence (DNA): TGTGCCAGCAGTGAAGCGCTGTTGGCTAGCGGGGGGCAGTACTTC.